This entry features one T cell receptor (beta chain) sequence. The sample comes from a study of blood T cell repertoires in COVID-19. In the study overall: Samples representing acute and convalescent COVID-19 were sourced from the United States, Italy and Spain. The analysed material was cDNA or gDNA that came from T cells, B-cell-depleted T cells, or PBMCs.

This CDR3 region has 13 residues. Deletions cut 7 bases from V and 6 bases from J, with 13 bases between. Germline-derived CDR1 and CDR2 are MDHEN and SYDVKM. Original processing methods: It was from reference gene primer amplification that nucleated cell counts were estimated. Profiled with immunoSEQ multiplex PCR; TCRdb holds only in-frame clones, not every one. The DNA gave D and trimming, while V, J and clone size come from that table. The sample shows over 250,000 clones, 85% to 90% of them seen only once. Specimen: PBMCs or T cells enriched from blood (not recorded which). The TCR sequence derives from a woman in her sixties or seventies who had recovered from COVID-19. The gene calls are TRBV28 and TRBJ2-1; D perhaps matches TRBD2 (6 bases). The CDR3 region has the DNA TGTGCCAGCAACTCACTAGCTCTCAATGAGCAGTTCTTC. Encoded protein: CASNSLALNEQFF.